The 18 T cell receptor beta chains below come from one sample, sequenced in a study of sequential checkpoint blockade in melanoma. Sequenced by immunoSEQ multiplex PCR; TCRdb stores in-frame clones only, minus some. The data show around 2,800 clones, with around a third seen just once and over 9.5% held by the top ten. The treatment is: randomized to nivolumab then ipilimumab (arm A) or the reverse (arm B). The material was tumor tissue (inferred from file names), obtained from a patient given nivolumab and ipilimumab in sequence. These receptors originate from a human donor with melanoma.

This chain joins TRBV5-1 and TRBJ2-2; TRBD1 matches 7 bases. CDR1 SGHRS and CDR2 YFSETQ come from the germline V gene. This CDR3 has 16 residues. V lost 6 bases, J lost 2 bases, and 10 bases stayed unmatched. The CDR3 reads CASNRGLGVNTGELFF. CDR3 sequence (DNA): TGCGCCAGCAACAGGGGTTTGGGGGTTAACACCGGGGAGCTGTTTTTT.

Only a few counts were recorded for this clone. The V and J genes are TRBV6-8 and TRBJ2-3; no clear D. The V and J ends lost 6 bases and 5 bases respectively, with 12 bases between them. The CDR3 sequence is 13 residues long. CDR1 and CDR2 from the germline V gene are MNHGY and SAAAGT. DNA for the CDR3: TGTGCCAGCAGGAGAATAGCACAAGATACGCAGTATTTT. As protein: CASRRIAQDTQYF.

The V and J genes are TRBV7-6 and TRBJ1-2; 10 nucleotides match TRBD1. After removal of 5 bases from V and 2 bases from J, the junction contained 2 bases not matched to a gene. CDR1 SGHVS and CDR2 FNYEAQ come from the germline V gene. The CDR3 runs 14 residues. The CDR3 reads CASSTGQGNYGYTF. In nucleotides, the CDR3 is TGTGCCAGCAGCACGGGACAGGGGAACTATGGCTACACCTTC.

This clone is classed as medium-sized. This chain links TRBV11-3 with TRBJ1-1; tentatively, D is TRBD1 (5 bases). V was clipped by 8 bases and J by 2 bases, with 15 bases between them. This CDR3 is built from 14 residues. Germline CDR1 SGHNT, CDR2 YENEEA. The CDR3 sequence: CASSASGANTEAFF. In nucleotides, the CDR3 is TGTGCCAGCTCAGCTTCTGGGGCCAACACTGAAGCTTTCTTT.

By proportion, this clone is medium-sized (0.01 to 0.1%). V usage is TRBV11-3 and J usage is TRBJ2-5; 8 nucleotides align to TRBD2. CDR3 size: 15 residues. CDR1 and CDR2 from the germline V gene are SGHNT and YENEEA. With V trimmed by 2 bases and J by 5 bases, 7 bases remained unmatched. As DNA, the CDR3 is TGTGCCAGCAGCTTATTCGGACTAGCACCGGAGACCCAGTACTTC. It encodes CASSLFGLAPETQYF.

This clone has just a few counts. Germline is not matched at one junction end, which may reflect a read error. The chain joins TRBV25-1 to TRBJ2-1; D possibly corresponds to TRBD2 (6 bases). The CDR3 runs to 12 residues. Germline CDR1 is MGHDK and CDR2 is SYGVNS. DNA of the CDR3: TGTGCCAGCAGTGAGCAGGGACTCCGGAGGATCTTC. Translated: CASSEQGLRRIF.

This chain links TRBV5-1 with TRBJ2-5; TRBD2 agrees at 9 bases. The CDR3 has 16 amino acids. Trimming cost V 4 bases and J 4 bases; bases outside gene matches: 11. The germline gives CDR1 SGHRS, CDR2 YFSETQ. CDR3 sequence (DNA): TGCGCCAGCAGCCAGGAATTGACTAGCGGTCTAGAGACCCAGTACTTC. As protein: CASSQELTSGLETQYF.

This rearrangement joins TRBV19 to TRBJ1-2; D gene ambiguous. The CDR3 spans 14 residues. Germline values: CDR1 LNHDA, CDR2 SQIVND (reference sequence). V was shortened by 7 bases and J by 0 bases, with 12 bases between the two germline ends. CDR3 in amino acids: CASTKTRSNYGYTF. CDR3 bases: TGTGCCAGTACCAAGACACGATCTAACTATGGCTACACCTTC.

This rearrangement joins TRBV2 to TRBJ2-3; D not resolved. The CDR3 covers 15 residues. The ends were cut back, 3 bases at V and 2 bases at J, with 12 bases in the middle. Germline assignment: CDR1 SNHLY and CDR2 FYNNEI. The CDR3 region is CASSDVQTNTDTQYF. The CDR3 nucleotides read TGTGCCAGCAGTGATGTCCAGACAAACACAGATACGCAGTATTTT. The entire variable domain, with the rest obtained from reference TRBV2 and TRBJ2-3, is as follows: EPEVTQTPSHQVTQMGQEVILRCVPISNHLYFYWYRQILGQKVEFLVSFYNNEISEKSEIFDDQFSVERPDGSNFTLKIRSTKLEDSAMYFCASSDVQTNTDTQYFGPGTRLTVL.

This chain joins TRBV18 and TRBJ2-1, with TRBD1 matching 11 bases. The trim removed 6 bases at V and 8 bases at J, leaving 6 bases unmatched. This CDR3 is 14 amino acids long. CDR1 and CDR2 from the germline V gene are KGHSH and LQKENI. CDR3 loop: CASSDRGRGDEQFF. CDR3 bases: TGTGCCAGCTCGGACAGGGGGCGCGGGGATGAGCAGTTCTTC.

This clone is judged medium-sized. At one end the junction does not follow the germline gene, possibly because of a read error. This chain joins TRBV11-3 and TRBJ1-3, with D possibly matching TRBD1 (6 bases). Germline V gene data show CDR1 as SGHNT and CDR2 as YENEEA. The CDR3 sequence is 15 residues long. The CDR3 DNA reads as TGTGCCAGCAGTTTAGGACCAGGGGATGGAAACACCATATATTTT. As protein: CASSLGPGDGNTIYF. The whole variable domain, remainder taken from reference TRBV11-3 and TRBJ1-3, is EAGVVQSPRYKIIEKKQPVAFWCNPISGHNTLYWYLQNLGQGPELLIRYENEEAVDDSQLPKDRFSAERLKGVDSTLKIQPAELGDSAVYLCASSLGPGDGNTIYFGEGSWLTVV.

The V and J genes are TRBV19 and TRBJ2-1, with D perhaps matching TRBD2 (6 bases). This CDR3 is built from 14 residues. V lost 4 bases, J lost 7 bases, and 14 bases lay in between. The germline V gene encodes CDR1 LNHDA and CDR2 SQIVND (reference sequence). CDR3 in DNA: TGTGCCAGTAGTACCCCGGGACTCACAAATGAGCAGTTCTTC. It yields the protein CASSTPGLTNEQFF. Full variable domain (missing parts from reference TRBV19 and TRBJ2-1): DGGITQSPKYLFRKEGQNVTLSCEQNLNHDAMYWYRQDPGQGLRLIYYSQIVNDFQKGDIAEGYSVSREKKESFPLTVTSAQKNPTAFYLCASSTPGLTNEQFFGPGTRLTVL.

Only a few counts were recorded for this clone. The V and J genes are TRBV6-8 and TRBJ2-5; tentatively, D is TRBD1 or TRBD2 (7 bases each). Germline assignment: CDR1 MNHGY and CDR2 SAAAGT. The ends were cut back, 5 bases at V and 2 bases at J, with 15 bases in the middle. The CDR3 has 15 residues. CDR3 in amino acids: CASSIGGGQQETQYF. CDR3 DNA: TGTGCCAGCAGTATCGGCGGGGGACAGCAAGAGACCCAGTACTTC.

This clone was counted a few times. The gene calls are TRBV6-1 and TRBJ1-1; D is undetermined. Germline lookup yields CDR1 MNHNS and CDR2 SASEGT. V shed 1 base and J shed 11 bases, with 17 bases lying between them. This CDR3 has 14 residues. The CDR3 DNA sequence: TGTGCCAGCAGTGAAGGAATCAGTTCAGACGGTGCTTTCTTT. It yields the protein CASSEGISSDGAFF.

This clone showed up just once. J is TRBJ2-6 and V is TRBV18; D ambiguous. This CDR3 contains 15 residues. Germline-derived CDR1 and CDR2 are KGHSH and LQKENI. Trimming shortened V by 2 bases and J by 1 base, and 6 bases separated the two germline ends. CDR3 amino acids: CASSPARSGANVLTF. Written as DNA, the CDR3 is TGTGCCAGCTCACCAGCGCGGTCTGGGGCCAACGTCCTGACTTTC.

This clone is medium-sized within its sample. CDR3 sequence (DNA): TGTGCCAGCAGCCCATTAGCGGGGAGTTTCTACAATGAGCAGTTCTTC. The encoded protein is CASSPLAGSFYNEQFF. The rearrangement joins TRBV11-3 to TRBJ2-1, with 8 bases matching TRBD2. V trimming: 5 bases; J trimming: 3 bases; junction bases outside the gene matches: 9. This CDR3 spans 16 amino acids. The germline CDR1 and CDR2 sequences are SGHNT and YENEEA. Complete variable domain (other parts from reference TRBV11-3 and TRBJ2-1): EAGVVQSPRYKIIEKKQPVAFWCNPISGHNTLYWYLQNLGQGPELLIRYENEEAVDDSQLPKDRFSAERLKGVDSTLKIQPAELGDSAVYLCASSPLAGSFYNEQFFGPGTRLTVL.

The CDR3 sequence is CATSRDAREILTDTQYF. The CDR3 coding sequence is TGTGCCACCAGCAGAGATGCGAGGGAAATTTTAACAGATACGCAGTATTTT. V usage is TRBV15 and J usage is TRBJ2-3, with TRBD2 as a possible D gene (5 bases). Trimming stripped 0 bases from V and 3 bases from J, with 16 bases between. The V gene's germline CDR1 is LNHNV and CDR2 YYDKDF (reference sequence). The CDR3 covers 17 residues.

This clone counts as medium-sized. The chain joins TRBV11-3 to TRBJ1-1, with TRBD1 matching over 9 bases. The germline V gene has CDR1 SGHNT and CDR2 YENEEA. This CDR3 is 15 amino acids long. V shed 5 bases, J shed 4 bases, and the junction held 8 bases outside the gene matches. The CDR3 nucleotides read TGTGCCAGCAGCACTCACAGGGGGCCGAGCACTGAAGCTTTCTTT. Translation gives CASSTHRGPSTEAFF.